This TCR beta chain was captured in a study of control samples from healthy donors and cancer patients. CDR1 and CDR2 from the germline V gene are MGHDK and SYGVNS. The CDR3 loop spans 15 amino acids. Trimming removed 5 bases from V and 7 bases from J; junction bases left unmatched: 7. Profiled with immunoSEQ multiplex PCR; TCRdb holds only in-frame clones, not every one. This sample has approximately 100,000 clones, with approximately 86% found just once. This receptor was obtained from a man aged 30 to 45 in good health. Sequenced material: blood. The chain uses TRBV25-1 and TRBJ2-1, with TRBD2 matching 11 bases. CDR3 amino acids: CASSPTSGRRNEQFF. CDR3 in DNA: TGTGCCAGCAGTCCAACTAGCGGGAGAAGGAATGAGCAGTTCTTC. Drawing the rest from reference TRBV25-1 and TRBJ2-1, the complete variable domain is EADIYQTPRYLVIGTGKKITLECSQTMGHDKMYWYQQDPGMELHLIHYSYGVNSTEKGDLSSESTVSRIRTEHFPLTLESARPSHTSQYLCASSPTSGRRNEQFFGPGTRLTVL.